These 29 T cell receptor beta chains originate from one sample sequenced in a study of Ad26.COV2.S vaccination and SARS-CoV-2 variants. The repertoire was sequenced with immunoSEQ multiplex PCR; TCRdb's copy has only in-frame clones and lacks some. Of roughly 300,000 clones in the sample, about 87% were seen once. Treatment specified: over 15 received Ad26.COV2.S at low or high dose, single or two shots; 5 received placebo; per-sample allocation not given. Day 63 following the first vaccine or placebo injection was when the samples were taken. Here the sequenced sample was peripheral blood, taken in a trial of Ad26.COV2.S vaccine versus placebo. All receptors derive from a person between 18 and 59 years old who received the Ad26.COV2.S COVID-19 vaccine or a placebo.

V is TRBV7-2 and J is TRBJ1-6; unclear D gene. The CDR3 runs 13 residues. Germline V gene lookup returns CDR1 SGHTA and CDR2 FQGNSA. Trimming took off 5 bases at V and 12 bases at J, with 14 bases between the two ends. The CDR3 nucleotides read TGTGCCAGCAGCCCGAGATCGGCGGAACCCCTCCACTTT. Its protein product is CASSPRSAEPLHF.

The chain couples TRBV19 to TRBJ2-4; TRBD1 might be the D (7 bases). CDR3 length: 13 amino acids. Germline V lookup: CDR1 LNHDA, CDR2 SQIVND (reference sequence). Trimming took 7 bases from V and 6 from J, leaving 13 bases between them. This CDR3 reads CASKHRGLNIQYF. The CDR3 DNA sequence: TGTGCCAGTAAGCACAGGGGACTAAACATTCAGTACTTC.

This clone was counted once. The V call is TRBV2, the J call TRBJ1-2, with D tentatively TRBD1 (6 bases). Germline CDR1 and CDR2: SNHLY and FYNNEI. The CDR3 runs 14 residues. With 5 bases removed from V and 4 bases from J, the gap between germline ends came to 14 bases. CDR3 region: CASSINRDSYGYTF. DNA for the CDR3: TGTGCCAGCAGTATTAACAGGGATTCCTATGGCTACACCTTC.

The table lists this clone with a count of one. The V gene is TRBV5-1, the J gene TRBJ2-2; D gene uncertain. Germline V CDR1 and CDR2: SGHRS, YFSETQ. The CDR3 is 15 residues long. Trimming cost V 1 base and J 1 base, with 8 bases left between them. The DNA of the CDR3 is TGCGCCAGCAGCTTGAGCACGGGGAACACCGGGGAGCTGTTTTTT. Its translation is CASSLSTGNTGELFF.

The J gene is TRBJ2-1, the V gene TRBV5-1; 7 bases line up with TRBD2. The CDR3 has 15 amino acids. In germline, CDR1 is SGHRS, CDR2 YFSETQ. Losses at the gene ends were 4 bases for V and 0 bases for J; bases not matched to a gene: 4. The CDR3 sequence is CASSPGGGSYNEQFF. The CDR3, as DNA: TGCGCCAGCAGCCCTGGGGGGGGCTCCTACAATGAGCAGTTCTTC.

This chain links TRBV11-3 with TRBJ2-7; D gene unclear. The ends were cut back, 0 bases at V and 4 bases at J, with 4 bases in the middle. CDR3 length: 12 amino acids. Germline loops: CDR1 SGHNT, CDR2 YENEEA. CDR3 loop: CASSLEGYEQYF. The CDR3 DNA follows: TGTGCCAGCAGCTTAGAGGGGTACGAGCAGTACTTC.

The J gene is TRBJ1-5, the V gene TRBV6-5; 12 bases agree with TRBD1. Trimming at V came to 6 bases and at J to 6 bases, leaving 6 bases not matched to a gene. CDR3 size: 15 residues. The germline CDR1 and CDR2 sequences are MNHEY and SVGAGI. CDR3 DNA sequence: TGTGCCAGCAGAGGGGACAGGGGGCAAAGTCAGCCCCAGCATTTT. It codes for CASRGDRGQSQPQHF.

The V call is TRBV6-4, the J call TRBJ2-2; D possibly corresponds to TRBD2 (5 bases). This CDR3 has 14 amino acids. Germline V lookup: CDR1 MRHNA, CDR2 SNTAGT. The V end was cut by 10 bases, the J end by 4 bases, with 16 bases between. CDR3 in amino acids: CATTLLAGTGELFF. For the CDR3, the DNA is TGTGCCACTACCCTACTCGCGGGCACCGGGGAGCTGTTTTTT.

This clone appeared a single time. The CDR3 here is CSVVYLRQRDTQYF. The CDR3 DNA sequence: TGCAGCGTTGTTTATCTAAGACAACGGGATACGCAGTATTTT. The chain is built from TRBV29-1 and TRBJ2-3; no clear D gene. The CDR3 sequence is 14 residues long. V shed 4 bases and J shed 6 bases, with 17 bases lying between them. The germline CDR1 and CDR2 sequences are SQVTM and ANQGSEA.

The chain recombines TRBV2 with TRBJ2-3; TRBD1 matches at 9 bases. This CDR3 has 14 amino acids. Per germline, CDR1 SNHLY and CDR2 FYNNEI. V shed 6 bases and J 5 bases; nucleotides not matched to a gene: 6. The CDR3 loop reads CASRDRGKIDTQYF. CDR3 nucleotides: TGTGCCAGCAGGGACAGGGGAAAAATAGATACGCAGTATTTT.

This clone was seen a few times. CDR3 nucleotides: TGTGCCAGCAGCTTTTCCAGGTCTGAAGCTTTCTTT. Its protein is CASSFSRSEAFF. The chain has TRBV7-9 and TRBJ1-1; D call uncertain. V was shortened by 3 bases and J by 6 bases, with 8 bases between the two germline ends. Per the germline V gene, CDR1 is SEHNR and CDR2 is FQNEAQ (reference sequence). This CDR3 is 12 amino acids long.

The chain recombines TRBV20-1 with TRBJ1-1, with D unclear. The CDR3 runs to 10 residues. Trimming removed 3 bases at V and 7 bases at J, with 6 bases between. Germline CDR1 DFQATT, CDR2 SNEGSKA (reference sequence). CDR3 sequence (DNA): TGCAGTGCTAGGTCCAGTGAAGCTTTCTTT. It translates to CSARSSEAFF.

This sequence joins TRBV12-3 or TRBV12-4 and TRBJ1-2, with 8 positions matching TRBD1. This CDR3 has 12 amino acids. J lost 8 bases, V lost 6 bases, and 5 bases had no gene match. This CDR3 reads CASRTGAQGYTF. The CDR3 nucleotides are TGTGCCAGCAGGACAGGGGCGCAAGGCTACACCTTC.

V is TRBV4-2 and J is TRBJ1-1; TRBD1 is a possible D gene (5 bases). This CDR3 comprises 15 residues. Germline CDR1 and CDR2: LGHNA and YNFKEQ. Trimming removed 4 bases at V and 4 bases at J, with 16 bases between. The CDR3 DNA reads TGTGCCAGCAGCCCCTCTCAAAGCAGGGTCACTGAAGCTTTCTTT. Translation: CASSPSQSRVTEAFF.

This clone was counted a single time. The rearrangement uses TRBV7-2 and TRBJ1-5; 8 bases agree with TRBD1. V was pared by 4 bases and J by 6 bases, with 5 bases of the junction left unmatched. Germline CDR1 SGHTA, CDR2 FQGNSA. The length of the CDR3 is 14 residues. CDR3 in DNA: TGTGCCAGCAGCTCAACAGGGGGTGTTCAGCCCCAGCATTTT. It encodes CASSSTGGVQPQHF.

V usage is TRBV6-1 and J usage is TRBJ1-3, with D perhaps TRBD1 (6 bases). V dropped 1 base and J dropped 4 bases, with 8 bases sitting between them. This CDR3 contains 14 residues. Germline loops: CDR1 MNHNS, CDR2 SASEGT. CDR3 in DNA: TGTGCCAGCAGTGAAGGGGGGCTCGGAAACACCATATATTTT. It is translated as CASSEGGLGNTIYF.

This chain connects TRBV7-7 to TRBJ2-5; D gene ambiguous. The CDR3 has 15 residues. The V end lost 1 base, the J end lost 0 bases, and 9 bases lay between the germline ends. The germline gives CDR1 SSHAT, CDR2 FNYEAQ (reference sequence). The CDR3 coding sequence is TGTGCCAGCAGCTTAGGACAACGAAACCAAGAGACCCAGTACTTC. Amino acid sequence: CASSLGQRNQETQYF.

The chain is built from TRBV21-1 and TRBJ2-1; TRBD2 reflects the table's D call only, with no check against the DNA. TRBV21-1 represents a pseudogene. There are 16 residues in the CDR3. CDR3 DNA sequence: TGTGCCAGCAGCAAAGATCGGGAGGGCCACGGGGATGAGCAGTTCTTC. It translates to CASSKDREGHGDEQFF.

The chain combines TRBV30 with TRBJ1-2; no definite D call. CDR3 size: 15 residues. Germline V gene sequence: CDR1 GTSNPN, CDR2 SVGIG (reference sequence). The V and J ends lost 0 bases and 9 bases respectively, with 20 bases between them. CDR3 bases: TGTGCCTGGAGTGTCGTCGTGCCCCGACATATAAGCTACACCTTC. It translates to CAWSVVVPRHISYTF.

On this clone itself: This sample includes further DNA sequences coding for the same CDR3. This chain joins TRBV4-3 and TRBJ2-6, with a possible D match to TRBD1 (6 bases). Trimming took 1 base from V and 0 from J, leaving 7 bases between them. CDR1 LGHNA and CDR2 YSLEER come from the germline V gene. This CDR3 spans 16 amino acids. CDR3 protein: CASSQAGVSGANVLTF. Written as DNA, the CDR3 is TGCGCCAGCAGCCAAGCAGGGGTCTCTGGGGCCAACGTCCTGACTTTC.

This sequence joins TRBV5-1 and TRBJ2-5, with D unresolved. The V and J ends lost 0 bases and 3 bases respectively, with 3 bases between them. CDR1 and CDR2 from the germline V gene are SGHRS and YFSETQ. CDR3 length equals 12 residues. The CDR3 nucleotides are TGCGCCAGCAGCTTGGTGGAAGAGACCCAGTACTTC. Its translation: CASSLVEETQYF.

The chain has TRBV19 and TRBJ2-5, with a weak D call TRBD1 (5 bases). The CDR3 consists of 15 residues. From germline, CDR1 is LNHDA and CDR2 SQIVND (reference sequence). The V end lost 0 bases, the J end lost 3 bases, and 11 bases lay between the germline ends. The CDR3 region is CASSIDGAGEETQYF. CDR3 coding DNA: TGTGCCAGTAGTATAGATGGGGCAGGTGAAGAGACCCAGTACTTC.

V usage is TRBV12-3 or TRBV12-4 and J usage is TRBJ2-7; D is undetermined. The CDR3 is made up of 12 amino acids. Trimming removed 6 bases at V and 8 bases at J, with 14 bases between. CDR3 nucleotides: TGTGCCAGCAGCCCTTCGTCGGAGAAGCAGTACTTC. It encodes CASSPSSEKQYF.

V usage is TRBV30 and J usage is TRBJ1-3; the D gene is possibly TRBD1 (5 bases). The V end was cut by 2 bases, the J end by 0 bases, with 14 bases between. Looked up from germline, CDR1 is GTSNPN and CDR2 is SVGIG (reference sequence). This CDR3 contains 16 residues. As DNA, the CDR3 is TGTGCCTGGAGTCAAACCGACAGTGGCTCTGGAAACACCATATATTTT. Protein product: CAWSQTDSGSGNTIYF.

This clone was detected a few times. The chain employs TRBV7-3 and TRBJ1-6; TRBD1 matches at 7 bases. Germline V CDR1 and CDR2: SGHTA, FQGTGA. With 5 bases clipped from V and 8 bases from J, the junction kept 6 bases outside the gene matches. CDR3 length: 14 residues. The CDR3 sequence: CASSMTGLDSPLHF. CDR3 bases: TGTGCCAGCAGCATGACAGGGCTGGATTCACCCCTCCACTTT.

This sequence joins TRBV3-1 (or the pseudogene TRBV3-2) and TRBJ1-2; D not resolved. The CDR3 extends over 13 amino acids. Germline CDR1 reads LGHDT; CDR2 reads YNNKEL (reference sequence). The ends were cut back, 0 bases at V and 5 bases at J, with 7 bases in the middle. The DNA of the CDR3 is TGTGCCAGCAGCCAAGAGCGCAGTTATGGCTACACCTTC. Translation gives CASSQERSYGYTF.

The gene calls are TRBV10-3 and TRBJ2-2, with TRBD1 matching over 9 bases. Trimming at V came to 2 bases and at J to 3 bases, leaving 4 bases not matched to a gene. CDR1 ENHRY and CDR2 SYGVKD come from the germline V gene. This CDR3 has 16 residues. CDR3 sequence: CAISEPQGADTGELFF. In DNA form, the CDR3 reads TGTGCCATCAGTGAGCCACAGGGGGCCGACACCGGGGAGCTGTTTTTT.

The gene calls are TRBV30 and TRBJ2-6; D gene ambiguous. CDR1 GTSNPN and CDR2 SVGIG come from the germline V gene (reference sequence). Trimming pared 2 bases from V and 0 bases from J, leaving 8 bases between. The CDR3 length is 15 residues. CDR3 region: CAWSPEPSGANVLTF. Written as DNA, the CDR3 is TGTGCCTGGAGTCCCGAACCCTCTGGGGCCAACGTCCTGACTTTC.

The V call is TRBV6-4, the J call TRBJ2-1; 8 nucleotides agree with TRBD2. Trimming at V came to 6 bases and at J to 3 bases, leaving 4 bases not matched to a gene. The CDR3 loop spans 14 amino acids. Germline V lookup: CDR1 MRHNA, CDR2 SNTAGT. This chain's CDR3 is CASSGGEGYNEQFF. The CDR3 DNA is TGTGCCAGCAGCGGGGGGGAGGGCTACAATGAGCAGTTCTTC.